A selection of T cell receptor beta chains follows, all from one sample in a study of blood T cell repertoires in COVID-19. Some clones are missing from TCRdb's copy, which holds only in-frame ones; the method was immunoSEQ multiplex PCR. The data hold roughly 280,000 clones, with 85% to 90% observed a single time. The sequenced material came from peripheral blood. These receptors came from a woman aged 60-75 years with COVID-19, enrolled during active disease. Each CDR3 is given with its conserved first and last residue. A D gene is named only where the DNA matches it firmly. Where a row states a size, it is once, few, many or the class of an expanded clone; other rows omit it.

TRBV7-9	TRBD1	TRBJ2-7	few	CASRPTGTGEPYEQYF	TGTGCCAGCAGACCCACCGGGACAGGGGAGCCCTACGAGCAGTACTTC
TRBV4-3	.	TRBJ2-7	.	CASSQARGSSYEQYF	TGCGCCAGCAGCCAAGCTCGCGGTAGCTCCTACGAGCAGTACTTC
TRBV4-3	.	TRBJ2-7	.	CASSQDRGLSYEQYF	TGCGCCAGCAGCCAAGACAGGGGACTATCCTACGAGCAGTACTTC
TRBV9	.	TRBJ2-1	.	CASSVLGHNEQFF	TGTGCCAGCAGCGTGCTGGGGCACAATGAGCAGTTCTTC
TRBV30	TRBD1	TRBJ1-5	.	CAWSRGTEYSNQPQHF	TGTGCCTGGAGTCGCGGGACAGAGTATAGCAATCAGCCCCAGCATTTT
TRBV6-5	.	TRBJ2-5	few	CASSYTGQETQYF	TGTGCCAGCAGTTACACAGGGCAAGAGACCCAGTACTTC
TRBV14	.	TRBJ1-6	.	CASSQARNNSPLHF	TGTGCCAGCAGCCAAGCCAGGAATAATTCACCCCTCCACTTT
TRBV24-1	TRBD2	TRBJ2-3	.	CATSDRLAGGGIDTQYF	TGTGCCACCAGTGATCGACTAGCGGGAGGAGGGATAGATACGCAGTATTTT
TRBV29-1	TRBD2	TRBJ2-5	.	CSVEDPRLAGTETQYF	TGCAGCGTTGAAGATCCTAGACTAGCGGGTACCGAGACCCAGTACTTC
TRBV7-3	.	TRBJ2-3	few	CASSLSGLSTDTQYF	TGTGCCAGCAGCTTATCGGGACTTAGCACAGATACGCAGTATTTT
TRBV12-3/TRBV12-4	.	TRBJ2-5	.	CASSRQAETQYF	TGTGCCAGCAGCAGACAGGCAGAGACCCAGTACTTC
TRBV4-1	.	TRBJ1-5	.	CASSQGRATGQPQHF	TGCGCCAGCAGCCAAGGGCGGGCCACTGGGCAGCCCCAGCATTTT
TRBV4-1	.	TRBJ1-2	.	CASSQTQTGANRNYGYTF	TGCGCCAGCAGCCAGACCCAGACAGGAGCCAATCGTAACTATGGCTACACCTTC
TRBV25-1	TRBD2	TRBJ2-2	once	CASSVAGGNTGELFF	TGTGCCAGCAGTGTAGCGGGAGGCAACACCGGGGAGCTGTTTTTT
TRBV18	.	TRBJ1-1	.	CASSPGPEAFF	TGTGCCAGCTCACCAGGGCCTGAAGCTTTCTTT